This T cell receptor beta chain originates from a study of post-analysis software for immune sequencing data. Whole-study results and caveats: Elevated frequency relative to controls characterized roughly five TRBV segments in patients, TRBV5-6, TRBV5-1 and TRBV20-1 among them. Diversity measured as normalized Chao1 was significantly lower in multiple sclerosis patients than in controls. Strong same-batch co-clustering of samples appeared with F measure clustering.

Built from TCR beta cDNA, the libraries had unique molecular identifiers in them. The source material, roughly 0.9 to 10 million T cells, gave rise to 500,000 or so cDNA molecules. TCRdb passed the PCR reads through MiXCR, listing each CDR3 protein once. Among some 690,000 distinct CDR3 sequences listed, around 60% were seen once. Worth noting for this clonotype: Antigen: not known.

The V gene's germline CDR1 is SGHRS and CDR2 YFSETQ. There are 17 residues in the CDR3. The trim removed 4 bases at V and 6 bases at J, leaving 16 bases unmatched. This chain uses TRBV5-1 with TRBJ2-1; TRBD1 matches 7 bases. The sequencing input was blood. This receptor was identified in a girl between 2 and 10 years old with multiple sclerosis. This CDR3 is CASSMGTVAMVSNEQFF. CDR3 nucleotides: TGCGCCAGCAGCATGGGGACAGTCGCTATGGTGAGCAATGAGCAGTTCTTC.